The rows below give T cell receptor beta chains drawn from one sample of a study of T cell responses to AZD1222 COVID-19 vaccine. Method: immunoSEQ multiplex PCR; TCRdb's copy keeps in-frame clones and lacks some. The repertoire holds 150,000 to 200,000 clones, approximately 92% seen once, with 1.6% in the top ten. The sequencing used peripheral blood, collected on day 0 of AZD1222 vaccination. The receptor source for this set is an adult in good health. The CDR3 runs from the conserved cysteine through the conserved F or W. D genes are given only for firm matches. For some rows the clone size is stated as once, few or many, or as a class when expanded; others skip it.

V	size	D	J	length	CDR3	DNA
TRBV10-3	.	TRBD2	TRBJ2-1	17	CAISEPKLAFLGNEQFF	TGTGCCATCAGTGAGCCAAAACTAGCGTTCCTTGGTAATGAGCAGTTCTTC
TRBV19	.	TRBD1	TRBJ1-5	12	CASRQGGQPQHF	TGTGCCAGTAGGCAGGGGGGTCAGCCCCAGCATTTT
TRBV13	.	TRBD1	TRBJ2-1	16	CASSSSQGAGYNEQFF	TGTGCCAGCAGCTCTTCCCAGGGGGCGGGTTACAATGAGCAGTTCTTC
TRBV10-3	.	.	TRBJ2-3	15	CAISESGRRTDTQYF	TGTGCCATCAGTGAGTCAGGGCGACGCACAGATACGCAGTATTTT
TRBV5-5	.	.	TRBJ2-7	13	CASSLGGGYEQYF	TGTGCCAGCAGCTTGGGAGGGGGGTACGAGCAGTACTTC
TRBV5-5	.	.	TRBJ2-2	13	CASSYTSTGELFF	TGTGCCAGCAGCTATACCAGCACCGGGGAGCTGTTTTTT
TRBV6-5	.	.	TRBJ2-4	14	CASSYAGAKNIQYF	TGTGCCAGCAGTTACGCTGGAGCCAAAAACATTCAGTACTTC
TRBV7-2	.	.	TRBJ2-2	15	CASSFRRVRTGELFF	TGTGCCAGCAGCTTTCGGCGGGTTCGGACCGGGGAGCTGTTTTTT
TRBV20-1	once	TRBD1	TRBJ2-7	13	CSASRQGFGEQYF	TGCAGTGCTAGTCGACAGGGTTTTGGCGAGCAGTACTTC
TRBV29-1	.	.	TRBJ1-6	13	CSVGATPISPLHF	TGCAGCGTTGGGGCCACACCGATTTCACCCCTCCACTTT
TRBV28	.	TRBD1	TRBJ1-4	15	CASSPYRGSNEKLFF	TGTGCCAGCAGTCCATACAGGGGAAGTAATGAAAAACTGTTTTTT
TRBV6-1	.	TRBD1	TRBJ2-7	15	CASSEEGQGTDEQYF	TGTGCCAGCAGTGAAGAGGGACAGGGAACGGACGAGCAGTACTTC
TRBV30	.	.	TRBJ1-1	14	CAWSEGPKNTEAFF	TGTGCCTGGAGTGAGGGGCCCAAGAACACTGAAGCTTTCTTT
TRBV12-3/TRBV12-4	.	.	TRBJ1-2	13	CASSLTASYGYTF	TGTGCCAGCAGTTTAACGGCTTCCTATGGCTACACCTTC
TRBV5-8	.	.	TRBJ1-1	15	CASSLYPGRGTEAFF	TGTGCCAGCAGCTTGTACCCCGGAAGGGGCACTGAAGCTTTCTTT
TRBV27	.	.	TRBJ1-1	14	CASSPRGMNTEAFF	TGTGCCAGCAGTCCTAGGGGGATGAACACTGAAGCTTTCTTT
TRBV6-5	.	.	TRBJ2-7	14	CASRRQGGAYEQYF	TGTGCCAGCAGGAGACAGGGAGGCGCCTACGAGCAGTACTTC
TRBV19	.	.	TRBJ1-2	14	CASSSGGLNYGYTF	TGTGCCAGTAGTAGCGGGGGCCTTAACTATGGCTACACCTTC
TRBV28	.	TRBD1	TRBJ2-1	13	CASSWGDRDEQFF	TGTGCCAGCAGTTGGGGGGACAGGGACGAGCAGTTCTTC
TRBV7-9	.	.	TRBJ1-1	11	CASSQNTEAFF	TGTGCCAGCAGTCAGAACACTGAAGCTTTCTTT
TRBV2	.	.	TRBJ1-2	15	CASLRTRGANYGYTF	TGTGCCAGCCTTCGCACGAGGGGCGCTAACTATGGCTACACCTTC
TRBV5-6	few	TRBD1	TRBJ2-7	16	CASSTGQEIPAYEQYF	TGTGCCAGCAGCACGGGACAGGAGATTCCGGCCTACGAGCAGTACTTC
TRBV10-2	.	TRBD1	TRBJ2-7	15	CASSEQGAKGYEQYF	TGCGCCAGCAGTGAACAGGGGGCTAAGGGCTACGAGCAGTACTTC
TRBV5-6	once	.	TRBJ2-1	15	CASSLDVSSYNEQFF	TGTGCCAGCAGCTTGGATGTGAGCTCCTACAATGAGCAGTTCTTC
TRBV4-1	.	TRBD1	TRBJ2-7	13	CASSQGGWGEQYF	TGCGCCAGCTCTCAAGGGGGCTGGGGCGAGCAGTACTTC
TRBV30	.	.	TRBJ1-2	13	CAWSVGTGLGYTF	TGTGCCTGGAGTGTAGGGACGGGACTGGGCTACACCTTC
TRBV4-2	.	TRBD2	TRBJ2-2	17	CASSQDRSGGESGELFF	TGTGCCAGCAGCCAAGATCGGAGCGGGGGGGAATCCGGGGAGCTGTTTTTT
TRBV7-3	.	.	TRBJ1-1	15	CASSLRAGDRTEAFF	TGTGCCAGCAGCTTAAGGGCCGGGGACCGCACTGAAGCTTTCTTT
TRBV24-1	.	TRBD1	TRBJ2-3	16	CATSDSGTGPVDTQYF	TGTGCCACCAGTGATTCCGGGACAGGGCCGGTTGATACGCAGTATTTT
TRBV19	.	.	TRBJ1-1	14	CASSPRGGVGEAFF	TGTGCCAGTAGCCCGCGCGGAGGGGTGGGTGAAGCTTTCTTT
TRBV9	.	.	TRBJ2-1	15	CASSVGAGLYNEQFF	TGTGCCAGCAGCGTAGGGGCAGGACTCTACAATGAGCAGTTCTTC
TRBV11-2	.	TRBD2	TRBJ2-1	16	CASSFMGALAGVEQFF	TGTGCCAGCAGCTTTATGGGGGCCCTAGCGGGAGTGGAGCAGTTCTTC
TRBV6-5	.	.	TRBJ1-2	16	CASSSRTGGVKSGYTF	TGTGCCAGCAGTTCTCGTACGGGGGGCGTTAAATCCGGCTACACCTTC
TRBV10-3	.	.	TRBJ1-6	16	CAISEGKSSYNSPLHF	TGTGCCATCAGTGAGGGGAAGAGCTCCTATAATTCACCCCTCCACTTT
TRBV7-9	few	.	TRBJ2-3	14	CASSLYTSGDTQYF	TGTGCCAGCAGCTTATACACCAGCGGAGATACGCAGTATTTT
TRBV24-1	.	TRBD1	TRBJ2-5	15	CATSEAGTGGETQYF	TGTGCCACCAGTGAAGCCGGGACAGGGGGGGAGACCCAGTACTTC
TRBV4-2	.	TRBD1	TRBJ1-6	15	CASSQGDRDNSPLHF	TGTGCCAGCAGCCAAGGGGACAGGGATAATTCACCCCTCCACTTT
TRBV19	.	.	TRBJ2-7	17	CASSTSGHRNPPYEQYF	TGTGCCAGTAGTACCTCGGGACACCGAAATCCTCCCTACGAGCAGTACTTC
TRBV7-2	once	TRBD1	TRBJ2-7	15	CASSTGQVRSYEQYF	TGTGCCAGCAGCACAGGACAGGTCCGCTCCTACGAGCAGTACTTC
TRBV27	.	.	TRBJ2-7	13	CASRPADSYEQYF	TGTGCCAGTCGTCCCGCGGACTCCTACGAGCAGTACTTC
TRBV3-1/TRBV3-2	.	.	TRBJ2-1	15	CASSQAQSSYNEQFF	TGTGCCAGCAGCCAAGCGCAGAGCTCCTACAATGAGCAGTTCTTC
TRBV19	.	TRBD1	TRBJ1-2	16	CASSSYSGQGASGYTF	TGTGCCAGTAGTTCCTATTCGGGGCAGGGGGCGTCTGGCTACACCTTC
TRBV7-9	.	.	TRBJ1-5	17	CASSAIGTGRANQPQHF	TGTGCCAGCAGCGCCATCGGCACTGGGAGAGCGAATCAGCCCCAGCATTTT
TRBV6-1	.	TRBD1	TRBJ2-7	15	CASTPRQGASYEQYF	TGTGCCAGCACCCCTCGACAGGGGGCGTCTTACGAGCAGTACTTC
TRBV7-7	.	TRBD2	TRBJ2-5	16	CASSRGTSGSRETQYF	TGTGCTAGCAGCCGCGGGACTAGCGGGAGCCGGGAGACCCAGTACTTC